The T cell receptor beta chain under discussion was sequenced for a study of pediatric ulcerative colitis. Regarding the study as a whole: Repertoires came from total lymphocyte DNA, so rare subsets like regulatory T cells may be missed.

Trimming took 4 bases from V and 5 from J; bases not matched to a gene: 11. Germline assignment: CDR1 SGDLS and CDR2 YYNGEE. The CDR3 has 15 residues. The protocol was immunoSEQ multiplex PCR, while the TCRdb copy is restricted to in-frame clones and leaves out a portion. The repertoire has 60,000 to 75,000 clones, around 80% of them found once; the top ten carry around 5.2%. For this clone: Its antigen is currently unknown.

At colonoscopy, a blood sample was also collected. J is TRBJ1-1 and V is TRBV9; 7 nucleotides line up with TRBD1. The source is a boy aged 5-17 years with moderate ulcerative colitis. The sample was blood. As DNA, the CDR3 is TGTGCCAGCAGCCCAGTGGGCAGGGGGAGGACTGAAGCTTTCTTT. This sequence encodes CASSPVGRGRTEAFF.